The next 8 T cell receptor beta chains were all read from a single sample in a study of Graves' ophthalmopathy and Graves' hyperthyroidism. The study amplified TCR beta CDR3 regions using RNA transcripts. First-round RT-PCR with HTBI primers preceded a second-round multiplex PCR. One entry per CDR3 protein, called by TCRdb with MiXCR from the multiplex PCR reads. The data show about 640,000 distinct CDR3 sequences, more than 40% seen once. The sequenced sample consisted of peripheral blood. These receptors all stem from an adult man with Graves' ophthalmopathy.

The rearrangement uses TRBV7-9 and TRBJ2-5; tentative D call: TRBD1 (6 bases). The CDR3 covers 15 residues. Germline values: CDR1 SEHNR, CDR2 FQNEAQ (reference sequence). Trimming shortened V by 8 bases and J by 1 base, and 17 bases separated the two germline ends. CDR3 region: CASSASRTAQETQYF. The DNA of the CDR3 is TGTGCCAGCTCAGCCAGCCGGACAGCCCAAGAGACCCAGTACTTC.

The CDR3 spells CAISDPANTGELFF. The CDR3 bases are TGTGCCATCAGTGATCCGGCGAACACCGGGGAGCTGTTTTTT. The gene calls are TRBV10-3 and TRBJ2-2; D gene uncertain. Per the germline V gene, CDR1 is ENHRY and CDR2 is SYGVKD. V was clipped by 3 bases and J by 0 bases, with 5 bases between them. The CDR3 covers 14 residues.

This clonotype was observed at least ten times. V gene TRBV19 combines with J gene TRBJ1-6; D perhaps matches TRBD1 (6 bases). The germline CDR1 and CDR2 sequences are LNHDA and SQIVND (reference sequence). The V end lost 7 bases, the J end lost 14 bases, and 21 bases lay between the germline ends. The CDR3 sequence is 14 residues long. The CDR3 nucleotides read TGTGCCAGTACCCCGGGACACGCGGTGGGGGCCCTCCACTTT. Its protein product is CASTPGHAVGALHF.

This clonotype was recorded at least ten times. The J gene is TRBJ2-7, the V gene TRBV7-6; 9 bases fit TRBD2. Germline V lookup: CDR1 SGHVS, CDR2 FNYEAQ. The V and J ends lost 1 base and 3 bases, in that order; junction bases with no gene match: 4. This CDR3 is built from 15 residues. The CDR3: CASSLEASGNYEQYF. As DNA, the CDR3 is TGTGCCAGCAGCTTAGAAGCTAGCGGGAACTACGAGCAGTACTTC.

This clonotype was counted many times. The rearrangement links TRBV7-3 to TRBJ1-1, with D possibly TRBD1 on 6 matching bases. Germline V CDR1 and CDR2: SGHTA, FQGTGA. Trimming stripped 5 bases from V and 4 bases from J, with 17 bases between. The CDR3 length is 15 residues. Written as DNA, the CDR3 is TGTGCCAGCAGCCCCCAGGGGTCCATAACCACTGAAGCTTTCTTT. It is translated as CASSPQGSITTEAFF.

This clonotype was seen a handful of times. V gene TRBV7-2 combines with J gene TRBJ1-2; TRBD1 matches at 8 bases. The V and J ends lost 4 bases and 8 bases, in that order; junction bases with no gene match: 9. This CDR3 has 14 residues. The V gene's germline CDR1 is SGHTA and CDR2 FQGNSA. CDR3 coding DNA: TGTGCCAGCAGCTCCCCCCAGGGGGCTATCGGCTACACCTTC. Translation: CASSSPQGAIGYTF.

This rearrangement joins TRBV7-2 to TRBJ1-6; D remains ambiguous. V lost 2 bases and J 7 bases, leaving 15 bases between the germline ends. The germline V gene encodes CDR1 SGHTA and CDR2 FQGNSA. The CDR3 covers 16 residues. The CDR3 is CASSLTPPVINSPLHF. CDR3 in DNA: TGTGCCAGCAGCTTAACCCCCCCCGTCATCAATTCACCCCTCCACTTT.

Of note for this clonotype: Since a much larger clone is just one base distant, this may be a read error. The chain is built from TRBV2 and TRBJ2-2; D ambiguous. There are 14 residues in the CDR3. The V and J ends lost 7 bases and 4 bases respectively, with 13 bases between them. Germline-derived CDR1 and CDR2 are SNHLY and FYNNEI. The CDR3 protein is CASKAPIGTGELFF. The CDR3 coding sequence is TGTGCCAGCAAGGCACCGATAGGCACCGGGGAGCTGTTTTTT.